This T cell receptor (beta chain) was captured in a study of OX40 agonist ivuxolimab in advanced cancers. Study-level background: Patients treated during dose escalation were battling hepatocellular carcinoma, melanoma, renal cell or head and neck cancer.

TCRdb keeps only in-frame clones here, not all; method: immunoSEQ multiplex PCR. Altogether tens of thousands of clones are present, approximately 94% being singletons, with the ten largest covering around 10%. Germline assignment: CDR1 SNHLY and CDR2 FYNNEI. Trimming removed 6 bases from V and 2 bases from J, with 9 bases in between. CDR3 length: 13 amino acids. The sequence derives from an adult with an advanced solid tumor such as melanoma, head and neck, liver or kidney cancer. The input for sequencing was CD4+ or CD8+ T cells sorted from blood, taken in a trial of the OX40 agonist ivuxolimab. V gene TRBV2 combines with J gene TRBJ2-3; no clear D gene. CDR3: CASRESDTDTQYF. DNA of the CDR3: TGTGCCAGCAGAGAATCGGACACAGATACGCAGTATTTT.